This T cell receptor (beta chain) appears in the sequencing data of a study of blood T cell repertoires in COVID-19. About the study: From the United States, Italy and Spain came samples of acute and convalescent COVID-19. The cDNA or gDNA used as material had been derived from T cells, B-cell-depleted T cells, or PBMCs.

The CDR3 covers 16 residues. With V trimmed by 3 bases and J by 2 bases, 4 bases remained unmatched. The germline gives CDR1 SGHTS, CDR2 YDEGEE. Produced via immunoSEQ multiplex PCR; TCRdb's table is partial and in-frame only. The table lists 150,000 to 200,000 clones, roughly 70% of them singletons, with 2.5% to 3% in the top ten. The TCR originated in a woman aged 80 or older with acute or convalescent COVID-19. The gene calls are TRBV5-8 and TRBJ2-2; 10 bases are shared with TRBD1. Sequencing input: peripheral blood. The CDR3 DNA sequence: TGTGCCAGCAGCTGGGGACAGGGGACCAACACCGGGGAGCTGTTTTTT. Translated: CASSWGQGTNTGELFF.